A selection of T cell receptor beta chains follows, all from one sample in a study of naive and memory T cell subsets. From the UMI-ligation and nested PCR reads, TCRdb called clonotypes with MiXCR, one entry per CDR3 protein. The repertoire holds over 80,000 distinct CDR3 sequences, with 11% as singletons. Sequenced sample: naive CD4+ T cells from blood. All receptors derive from a human donor in good health. Each CDR3 is given with its conserved first and last residue.

v_call cdr3_aa
TRBV14 CASSQARTGQGRRNEQFF
TRBV2 CASTPSGTSGELFF
TRBV28 CASSFRDRKLGYTF
TRBV29-1 CSVDANPSTDTQYF
TRBV20-1 CSASTVTSTDTQYF
TRBV30 CAWSHGLAGGRPIQYF
TRBV9 CASSVSTGNQPQHF
TRBV2 CASSVPYRDFYSNQPQHF
TRBV4-1 CASSQGAAGSGNTIYF
TRBV24-1 CATSDGATNEKLFF
TRBV7-2 CASSRTALTTNEKLFF
TRBV20-1 CSARDRVSSYNEQFF
TRBV28 CASSKGDRRNQPQHF
TRBV7-2 CASTGGGGVNTGELFF
TRBV18 CASSLAGALGRNIQYF
TRBV5-1 CASSLAVSGLAYETQYF
TRBV6-2/TRBV6-3 CASRKPGLADIYNEQFF
TRBV4-3 CASSQSGPGADSPLHF
TRBV5-4 CASSARGGNEQFF
TRBV12-3/TRBV12-4 CASSHGQGAEAFF
TRBV29-1 CSVRPGTEAFF
TRBV28 CASRTPAPKPWWYF
TRBV24-1 CATSDGTDRYRELFF
TRBV5-6 CASSFYDRTPGDYGYTF
TRBV20-1 CSASQETQYF
TRBV27 CASSKTGVSHEQYF
TRBV6-1 CASSEAPGVGLGNQPQHF
TRBV28 CASSLVGQGNQPQHF
TRBV7-9 CASSFELLLAGELFF
TRBV6-1 CASPRLGRVNTEAFF
TRBV4-1 CASSQDVFQARTISPLHF
TRBV30 CAWSARTADSTRQYF
TRBV20-1 CSATAGVTEAFF
TRBV7-2 CASSERVLGTGYTF
TRBV4-3 CASSQVRGALSTFF
TRBV20-1 CSARRGLGRVDTGELFF
TRBV12-3/TRBV12-4 CASSPRRESYNEQFF
TRBV29-1 CSVENRDVRSYEQYF
TRBV6-2/TRBV6-3 CASTRRQDYGYTF
TRBV6-1 CASSEFGRHNEQFF
TRBV4-3 CASSQAVGTDEQYF
TRBV7-2 CASSEQGAPTEAFF